These 10 T cell receptor beta chains originate from one sample sequenced in a study of somatic mutations in cytotoxic T cells in rheumatoid arthritis. TCRdb keeps only in-frame clones here, not all; method: immunoSEQ multiplex PCR. The sample shows about 33,000 clones, roughly 80% of them seen only once. Material: CD8+ T cells sorted from blood. These receptors were taken from a man aged 35-49 years in good health.

This clone showed up just a few times. For the CDR3, the DNA is TGTGCCAGTAGTATAGATTGGGGGTGGCCCCAGCATTTT. Translated, it gives CASSIDWGWPQHF. The chain joins TRBV19 to TRBJ1-5, with a weak D call TRBD1 (5 bases). The germline V and J ends were trimmed by 0 bases and 9 bases, with 9 bases remaining between them. Germline V gene sequence: CDR1 LNHDA, CDR2 SQIVND (reference sequence). The CDR3 is 13 amino acids.

This sequence joins TRBV4-1 and TRBJ2-3; the match to TRBD1 covers 10 bases. With 10 bases clipped from V and 4 bases from J, the junction kept 5 bases outside the gene matches. From germline, CDR1 is MGHRA and CDR2 YSYEKL. This CDR3 spans 13 amino acids. CDR3 residues: CATGGTGADTQYF. The CDR3 DNA is TGCGCCACAGGCGGGACAGGGGCAGATACGCAGTATTTT.

The chain couples TRBV5-1 to TRBJ2-3; tentative D call: TRBD2 (6 bases). Germline loops: CDR1 SGHRS, CDR2 YFSETQ. This CDR3 region has 16 residues. V lost 4 bases and J lost 2, with 17 bases in between. The CDR3 spells CASSTQGAGLTDTQYF. As DNA, the CDR3 is TGCGCCAGCAGCACCCAGGGAGCGGGTCTCACAGATACGCAGTATTTT.

V is TRBV4-3 and J is TRBJ1-3; D is undetermined. The germline V and J ends were trimmed by 4 bases and 1 base, with 8 bases remaining between them. CDR3 length equals 14 residues. CDR1 LGHNA and CDR2 YSLEER come from the germline V gene. The CDR3 spells CASSPSLSGNTIYF. As DNA, the CDR3 is TGCGCCAGCAGCCCCTCTCTATCTGGAAACACCATATATTTT.

This clone was counted only a few times. The V call is TRBV19, the J call TRBJ2-1, with D perhaps matching TRBD1 or TRBD2 (5 bases each). CDR3 length: 14 amino acids. V dropped 5 bases and J dropped 8 bases, with 16 bases sitting between them. Germline V gene sequence: CDR1 LNHDA, CDR2 SQIVND (reference sequence). DNA for the CDR3: TGTGCCAGTAGTTCCCATGGGACGACAGATGAGCAGTTCTTC. Protein sequence: CASSSHGTTDEQFF.

The rearrangement links TRBV5-4 to TRBJ2-7; possible D gene TRBD1, 5 bases. This CDR3 has 13 amino acids. V lost 4 bases to trimming and J lost 5 bases, with 13 bases between them. Germline-derived CDR1 and CDR2 are SGHNT and YYREEE (reference sequence). Here the CDR3 DNA reads TGTGCCAGCAGCCCTGGACACTTCGACGAGCAGTACTTC. It encodes CASSPGHFDEQYF.

The genes are TRBV6-1 and TRBJ2-5; 10 bases align to TRBD1. Losses at the gene ends were 5 bases for V and 5 bases for J; bases not matched to a gene: 5. This CDR3 region has 14 residues. CDR1 and CDR2 (germline): MNHNS, SASEGT. The CDR3 DNA is TGTGCCAGCAGTTGGACAGGGGGTGTCGAGACCCAGTACTTC. Translating it yields CASSWTGGVETQYF.

This clone was seen a single time. The CDR3 DNA follows: TGTGCCATCCTTCCCGGGACTAGCGGACTTAGCCCGAGCTCCTACGAGCAGTACTTC. Translating it yields CAILPGTSGLSPSSYEQYF. The genes are TRBV2 and TRBJ2-7; TRBD2 matches 11 bases. Trimming cost V 10 bases and J 0 bases; bases outside gene matches: 20. CDR1 and CDR2 (germline): SNHLY, FYNNEI. There are 19 residues in the CDR3.

V and J are TRBV4-1 and TRBJ1-4; TRBD1 matches at 8 bases. The length of the CDR3 is 13 residues. Per germline, CDR1 MGHRA and CDR2 YSYEKL. V trimming: 10 bases; J trimming: 6 bases; junction bases outside the gene matches: 7. CDR3 region: CATAQGDHEKLFF. In nucleotides, the CDR3 is TGCGCCACCGCACAGGGGGACCATGAAAAACTGTTTTTT.

The V gene is TRBV5-1, the J gene TRBJ2-7; TRBD1 matches at 8 bases. The germline V gene has CDR1 SGHRS and CDR2 YFSETQ. Trimming removed 4 bases from V and 0 bases from J; junction bases left unmatched: 6. The CDR3 length is 15 residues. The CDR3 DNA reads as TGCGCCAGCAGCATAGACCAGGGGGCCTCCTACGAGCAGTACTTC. Translated, it gives CASSIDQGASYEQYF.